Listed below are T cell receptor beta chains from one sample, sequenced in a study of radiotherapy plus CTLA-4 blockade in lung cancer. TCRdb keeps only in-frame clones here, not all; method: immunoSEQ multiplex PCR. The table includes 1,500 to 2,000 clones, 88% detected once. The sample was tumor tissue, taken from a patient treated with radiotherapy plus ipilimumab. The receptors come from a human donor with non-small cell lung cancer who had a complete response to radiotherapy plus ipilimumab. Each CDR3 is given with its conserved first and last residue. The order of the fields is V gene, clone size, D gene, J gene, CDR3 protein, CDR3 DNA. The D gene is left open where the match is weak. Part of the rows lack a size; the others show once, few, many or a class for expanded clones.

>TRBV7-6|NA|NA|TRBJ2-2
CASSSNSDGELFF
TGTGCCAGCAGTTCGAATTCGGACGGGGAGCTGTTTTTT
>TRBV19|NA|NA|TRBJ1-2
CASSLGRGSYTF
TGTGCCAGTAGTCTCGGCAGGGGAAGCTACACCTTC
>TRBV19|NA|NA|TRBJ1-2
CASSIRGDLNYGYTF
TGTGCCAGTAGTATTAGGGGCGATCTTAACTATGGCTACACCTTC
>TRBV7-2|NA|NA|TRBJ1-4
CASSFLKGENEKLFF
TGTGCCAGCAGCTTCCTGAAGGGGGAAAATGAAAAACTGTTTTTT
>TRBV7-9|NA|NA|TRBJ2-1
CASSPLNRRQVNEQFF
TGTGCCAGCAGCCCCCTTAATCGACGACAGGTCAATGAGCAGTTCTTC
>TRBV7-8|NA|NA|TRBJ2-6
CASSEGQPGANVLTF
TGTGCCAGCAGTGAAGGACAGCCCGGGGCCAACGTCCTGACTTTC
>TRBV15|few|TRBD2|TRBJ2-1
CATSRDLAGGYGSYNEQFF
TGTGCCACCAGCAGAGATCTAGCGGGAGGGTATGGGTCCTACAATGAGCAGTTCTTC
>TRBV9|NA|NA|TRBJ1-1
CASSLTGSTLDTEAFF
TGTGCCAGCAGCCTGACAGGCTCCACCTTGGACACTGAAGCTTTCTTT
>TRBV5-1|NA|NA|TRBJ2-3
CATRGDSSTDTQYF
TGCGCCACCCGTGGAGATTCTAGCACAGATACGCAGTATTTT
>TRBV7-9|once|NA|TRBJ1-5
CASSSITDSNQPQHF
TGTGCCAGCAGCTCTATCACGGATAGCAATCAGCCCCAGCATTTT
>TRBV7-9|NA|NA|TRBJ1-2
CASIRTQGRENGYTF
TGTGCCAGCATCCGAACTCAGGGGAGAGAGAATGGCTACACCTTC
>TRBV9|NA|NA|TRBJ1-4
CASSGTQPNEKLFF
TGTGCCAGCAGCGGGACACAGCCTAATGAAAAACTGTTTTTT
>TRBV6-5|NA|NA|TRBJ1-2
CASSLLNTGDSGYTF
TGTGCCAGCAGTCTACTTAACACAGGTGATAGCGGCTACACCTTC
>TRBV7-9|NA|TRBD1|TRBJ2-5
CASSQTGRQETQYF
TGTGCCAGCAGCCAGACAGGGCGCCAAGAGACCCAGTACTTC
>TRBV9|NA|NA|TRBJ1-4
CASSVYGGDNEKLFF
TGTGCCAGCAGCGTATATGGAGGGGATAATGAAAAACTGTTTTTT
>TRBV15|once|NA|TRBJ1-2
CATSRDISRTVLGYTF
TGTGCCACCAGCAGAGACATCTCCAGGACAGTCTTGGGCTACACCTTC
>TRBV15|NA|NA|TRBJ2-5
CATSRDSNRETQYF
TGTGCCACCAGCAGAGATTCGAACCGAGAGACCCAGTACTTC
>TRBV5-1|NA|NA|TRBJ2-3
CASSLRGGDLTDTQYF
TGCGCCAGCAGCTTGCGGGGCGGGGACCTCACAGATACGCAGTATTTT
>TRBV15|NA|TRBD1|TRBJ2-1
CATSAGTGDNEQFF
TGTGCCACCAGCGCCGGGACAGGGGACAATGAGCAGTTCTTC
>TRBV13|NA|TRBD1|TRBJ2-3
CASSTPGQGDDTQYF
TGTGCCAGCAGCACGCCGGGACAGGGGGATGATACGCAGTATTTT
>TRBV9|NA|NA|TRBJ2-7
CASSSLDSYEQYF
TGTGCCAGCAGCTCCCTGGACAGCTACGAGCAGTACTTC
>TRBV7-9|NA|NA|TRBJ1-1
CASSLRVETEAFF
TGTGCCAGCAGCTTAAGGGTCGAAACTGAAGCTTTCTTT
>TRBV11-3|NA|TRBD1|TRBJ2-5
CASTRRQGDQYF
TGTGCCAGCACCCGCAGACAGGGCGACCAGTACTTC
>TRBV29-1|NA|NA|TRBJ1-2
CSVSRGDGYTF
TGCAGCGTTTCCAGGGGAGATGGCTACACCTTC
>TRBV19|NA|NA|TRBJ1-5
CASKQGFGNQPQHF
TGTGCCAGTAAACAGGGTTTCGGCAATCAGCCCCAGCATTTT
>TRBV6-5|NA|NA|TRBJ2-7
CASSYGDHIYEQYF
TGTGCCAGCAGTTACGGGGATCATATCTACGAGCAGTACTTC
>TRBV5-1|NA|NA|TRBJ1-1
CASSLTGNTEAFF
TGCGCCAGCAGCCTAACAGGGAACACTGAAGCTTTCTTT